This T cell receptor beta chain was identified during a study of metastatic and nonmetastatic thyroid tumors. Whole-study context: Malignant and benign thyroid patients had repertoires compared in peripheral blood and tumor or nodule tissue. General study points: The reported finding was significantly higher TCR beta diversity in malignant thyroid tumors relative to benign nodules, in blood and tumor.

As originally analysed: Building a distant-metastasis classifier for papillary thyroid cancer drew on CDR3 differences across clinicopathological groups. TCRdb re-analyzed the PCR reads using MiXCR. The V and J calls and clone size are TCRdb's, not the authors'. There are tens of thousands of clones in the sample; 26% occur only once, and about 8.9% lies in the top ten. Before thyroid surgery, none of the patients had received any treatment. Germline CDR1 reads MNHNS; CDR2 reads SASEGT. The CDR3 covers 15 residues. Turning to this clone: Its antigen is not known. Mismatch with germline at one junction end may stem from a read error.

The chain is built from TRBV6-1 and TRBJ1-6, with D uncertain. This clonotype was sampled from a female donor with papillary thyroid cancer or a benign thyroid nodule (not recorded which). Some clones in this sample may be carry-over from other donors' samples. Sequenced input: blood. The CDR3: CASGMETVGSSPLQF. The CDR3 DNA is TGTGCCAGCGGTATGGAGACGGTAGGGAGTTCACCCCTCCAATTT.